This T cell receptor (beta chain) originates from a study of T cell repertoires in cytomegalovirus infection. Across the whole study: Matching HLA type, along with CMV infection, was indicated by public TCR beta signatures.

TCRdb analysed the reads with MiXCR anew, one entry per CDR3 protein. The table has about 76,000 distinct CDR3 sequences, 3.7% seen once. The trim removed 7 bases at V and 7 bases at J, leaving 8 bases unmatched. The CDR3 length is 15 residues. This clonotype was recorded many times. Sequencing was done on a sample of PBMCs. The source of this sequence is a human donor in good health (CMV status not recorded). Some clones in this sample may be carry-over from other donors' samples. The chain joins TRBV12-3 or TRBV12-4 to TRBJ2-1, with 12 nucleotides matching TRBD2. The CDR3 sequence: CASTRTSGDFNEQFF. CDR3 sequence (DNA): TGTGCCAGCACCCGGACTAGCGGGGACTTTAATGAGCAGTTCTTC.